This T cell receptor beta chain stems from a study of response to subunit inactivated influenza vaccine. A single record per CDR3 protein comes from TCRdb applying MiXCR to the RT-PCR reads. The repertoire holds 500,000 to 600,000 distinct CDR3 sequences, with about 15% as singletons. The CDR3 length is 17 residues. CDR1 and CDR2 from the germline V gene are SGHNT and YYREEE (reference sequence). Trimming took 4 bases from V and 1 from J, leaving 18 bases between them. This clonotype has more than one count but fewer than ten. Its target is unknown. Overall study results and limits: Each seasonal influenza vaccination recruits few new T cells, the authors suggested.

V and J are TRBV5-4 and TRBJ2-4; either TRBD1 or TRBD2 may supply D (7 bases each). This clonotype was obtained from a man in his fifties or sixties who received an inactivated influenza vaccine. This material consisted of CD4+ T cells sorted from PBMCs, taken about 24 months after vaccination. The CDR3 nucleotides are TGTGCCAGCAGCGCAAAAACAGGGGAGGGGGCCAAAAACATTCAGTACTTC. Protein: CASSAKTGEGAKNIQYF.